The rows below give T cell receptor beta chains drawn from one sample of a study of blood T cell repertoires in COVID-19. Assay: immunoSEQ multiplex PCR; the TCRdb copy retains only in-frame clones and omits some. The table includes some 270,000 clones, 70% to 90% detected once. The sample was peripheral blood. The origin of the receptors is a woman aged 70-85 years with acute or convalescent COVID-19. CDR3s include the opening cysteine and the closing phenylalanine or tryptophan. Each record gives: V gene, CDR3 length, D gene, J gene, clone size, CDR3 DNA, CDR3 protein. A D gene is named only where the DNA matches it firmly. For some rows the clone size is stated as once, few or many, or as a class when expanded; others skip it.

v_call: TRBV4-1; cdr3_length: 17; d_call: TRBD2; j_call: TRBJ2-3; clone_size: -; cdr3_nt: TGCGCCAGCAGCCAGCCCCCGGGACTAGCGGGGGCAGATACGCAGTATTTT; cdr3_aa: CASSQPPGLAGADTQYF
v_call: TRBV5-1; cdr3_length: 15; d_call: -; j_call: TRBJ2-3; clone_size: -; cdr3_nt: TGCGCCAGCAGCTTGGATGGACAGCAAGCAGATACGCAGTATTTT; cdr3_aa: CASSLDGQQADTQYF
v_call: TRBV7-9; cdr3_length: 13; d_call: -; j_call: TRBJ1-2; clone_size: -; cdr3_nt: TGTGCCAGCAGCCCGAGAGGAAACTATGGCTACACCTTC; cdr3_aa: CASSPRGNYGYTF
v_call: TRBV9; cdr3_length: 15; d_call: TRBD1; j_call: TRBJ1-1; clone_size: -; cdr3_nt: TGTGCCAGCAGCGTGGAGGACAGGGAGGGCACTGAAGCTTTCTTT; cdr3_aa: CASSVEDREGTEAFF
v_call: TRBV6-6; cdr3_length: 12; d_call: -; j_call: TRBJ2-3; clone_size: -; cdr3_nt: TGTGCCAGCAGTTACGCGGCAGATACGCAGTATTTT; cdr3_aa: CASSYAADTQYF
v_call: TRBV3-1/TRBV3-2; cdr3_length: 13; d_call: -; j_call: TRBJ2-3; clone_size: -; cdr3_nt: TGTGCCAGCAGCCAAGTTTCGTGGGGCGGGCAGTATTTT; cdr3_aa: CASSQVSWGGQYF
v_call: TRBV7-9; cdr3_length: 14; d_call: TRBD1; j_call: TRBJ1-6; clone_size: -; cdr3_nt: TGTGCCAGCAGCGCCGGGACAGGGGCTTCACCCCTCCACTTT; cdr3_aa: CASSAGTGASPLHF
v_call: TRBV3-1/TRBV3-2; cdr3_length: 14; d_call: TRBD1; j_call: TRBJ1-1; clone_size: -; cdr3_nt: TGTGCCAGCAGCCGACAGGGGAGGAACACTGAAGCTTTCTTT; cdr3_aa: CASSRQGRNTEAFF
v_call: TRBV2; cdr3_length: 13; d_call: -; j_call: TRBJ1-1; clone_size: -; cdr3_nt: TGTGCCAGCAGGGTCCAGATGAACACTGAAGCTTTCTTT; cdr3_aa: CASRVQMNTEAFF
v_call: TRBV2; cdr3_length: 13; d_call: -; j_call: TRBJ1-1; clone_size: -; cdr3_nt: TGTGCCAGCAGTATGACTGGCTACACTGAAGCTTTCTTT; cdr3_aa: CASSMTGYTEAFF
v_call: TRBV4-1; cdr3_length: 18; d_call: TRBD2; j_call: TRBJ2-2; clone_size: -; cdr3_nt: TGCGCCAGCAGCCACCCCCAAAAGGGGACTAGCGCCACCGGGGAGCTGTTTTTT; cdr3_aa: CASSHPQKGTSATGELFF
v_call: TRBV11-2; cdr3_length: 14; d_call: -; j_call: TRBJ1-3; clone_size: -; cdr3_nt: TGTGCCAGCAGCTTAGATCAGATTGGAAACACCATATATTTT; cdr3_aa: CASSLDQIGNTIYF
v_call: TRBV19; cdr3_length: 13; d_call: TRBD1; j_call: TRBJ1-2; clone_size: -; cdr3_nt: TGTGCCAGTAGTGGACAGGGCTCCTGGGGCTACACCTTC; cdr3_aa: CASSGQGSWGYTF
v_call: TRBV30; cdr3_length: 12; d_call: TRBD1; j_call: TRBJ1-2; clone_size: -; cdr3_nt: TGTGCCCTGGATACGTCAGGGGGGGGCTACACCTTC; cdr3_aa: CALDTSGGGYTF
v_call: TRBV5-1; cdr3_length: 14; d_call: TRBD1; j_call: TRBJ1-4; clone_size: -; cdr3_nt: TGCGCCAGCAGCTTAACAGGGGATGGTGAAAAACTGTTTTTT; cdr3_aa: CASSLTGDGEKLFF
v_call: TRBV30; cdr3_length: 13; d_call: -; j_call: TRBJ1-4; clone_size: -; cdr3_nt: TGTGCCTGGAGCCGGGACAATAATGAAAAACTGTTTTTT; cdr3_aa: CAWSRDNNEKLFF
v_call: TRBV7-2; cdr3_length: 15; d_call: TRBD2; j_call: TRBJ2-5; clone_size: -; cdr3_nt: TGTGCCAGCAGCTTAGCGTTGAGCGGGGTAAAGACCCAGTACTTC; cdr3_aa: CASSLALSGVKTQYF
v_call: TRBV30; cdr3_length: 18; d_call: TRBD1; j_call: TRBJ1-6; clone_size: -; cdr3_nt: TGTGCCTGGAGGAGGGGGCCCCCGGGGAGCTCCTATAATTCACCCCTCCACTTT; cdr3_aa: CAWRRGPPGSSYNSPLHF
v_call: TRBV11-2; cdr3_length: 13; d_call: -; j_call: TRBJ1-2; clone_size: -; cdr3_nt: TGTGCCAGCAGCCTCCCAGGGCTAGGCGGCTACACCTTC; cdr3_aa: CASSLPGLGGYTF
v_call: TRBV13; cdr3_length: 15; d_call: -; j_call: TRBJ2-5; clone_size: -; cdr3_nt: TGTGCCAGCAGTTTACCTGACAGGGGAGGGGAGACCCAGTACTTC; cdr3_aa: CASSLPDRGGETQYF
v_call: TRBV12-5; cdr3_length: 16; d_call: -; j_call: TRBJ1-4; clone_size: -; cdr3_nt: TGTGCTAGTGGTTTCGCCTTCGGGAGTTCTGGTGAAAAACTGTTTTTT; cdr3_aa: CASGFAFGSSGEKLFF
v_call: TRBV18; cdr3_length: 13; d_call: TRBD1; j_call: TRBJ1-2; clone_size: few; cdr3_nt: TGTGCCAGCTCACCCGACAGGGGGGCTGGCTACACCTTC; cdr3_aa: CASSPDRGAGYTF
v_call: TRBV7-2; cdr3_length: 15; d_call: TRBD2; j_call: TRBJ2-3; clone_size: -; cdr3_nt: TGTGCCAGCAGCTTAGTAGCGGGGGGCAGAGATACGCAGTATTTT; cdr3_aa: CASSLVAGGRDTQYF
v_call: TRBV5-1; cdr3_length: 14; d_call: -; j_call: TRBJ1-2; clone_size: -; cdr3_nt: TGCGCCAGCAGCTTGGAGGGGGTTGGTAATGGCTACACCTTC; cdr3_aa: CASSLEGVGNGYTF
v_call: TRBV7-9; cdr3_length: 17; d_call: TRBD1; j_call: TRBJ2-7; clone_size: -; cdr3_nt: TGTGCCAGCAGCTTCGGACCGGGACAGGGGGCGCCTAGCGAGCAGTACTTC; cdr3_aa: CASSFGPGQGAPSEQYF
v_call: TRBV7-3; cdr3_length: 13; d_call: -; j_call: TRBJ2-3; clone_size: -; cdr3_nt: TGTGCCAGCAGCCCCTTAGTGGCAGATACGCAGTATTTT; cdr3_aa: CASSPLVADTQYF
v_call: TRBV2; cdr3_length: 14; d_call: TRBD2; j_call: TRBJ2-1; clone_size: -; cdr3_nt: TGTGCCAGCAGTGGGGTTAGCGGGGGCAATGAGCAGTTCTTC; cdr3_aa: CASSGVSGGNEQFF
v_call: TRBV23-1; cdr3_length: 15; d_call: -; j_call: TRBJ1-3; clone_size: -; cdr3_nt: TGCGCCAGCAGTCAATCTTCGGTCTCTGGAAACACCATATATTTT; cdr3_aa: CASSQSSVSGNTIYF